One and the same sample provided the 13 T cell receptor beta chains below, sequenced in a study of T cell changes during pregnancy in multiple sclerosis (dated by TCRdb to about 2019). Library preparation used the immunoSEQ multiplex PCR assay. TCRdb took over this immuneACCESS table, retaining in-frame rearrangements with V and J assigned. Such tables are incomplete; in checked studies, under half of the missing clones stem from an unresolved V gene, and the remainder is unexplained. This sample has 38,000 or so clones in its table, and approximately 89% of those were observed once. Jointly, the top ten make up over 0.65% of the sample. The sequences come from CD4+ T cells from peripheral blood mononuclear cells, collected in the second trimester of pregnancy. The receptor set was obtained from a female donor in good health, enrolled as a control in a pregnancy study.

V usage is TRBV5-6 and J usage is TRBJ1-2; 9 bases align to TRBD1. The CDR3 consists of 15 residues. Germline V gives CDR1 SGHDT, CDR2 YYEEEE. V dropped 4 bases and J dropped 4; count of bases not matched to a gene: 8. CDR3 nucleotides: TGTGCCAGCAGCAGAGGGGACAGGGAATTCTATGGCTACACCTTC. This codes for CASSRGDREFYGYTF.

This clone was picked up a small number of times. The chain has TRBV19 and TRBJ1-6, with TRBD1 matching 8 bases. Germline V CDR1 and CDR2: LNHDA, SQIVND (reference sequence). This CDR3 comprises 16 residues. V lost 3 bases, J lost 7 bases, and 8 bases stayed unmatched. The CDR3 DNA is TGTGCCAGTAGTATGACCAGGACAGGGTACAATTCACCCCTCCACTTT. Translating gives CASSMTRTGYNSPLHF.

V usage is TRBV11-2 and J usage is TRBJ2-5, with 7 nucleotides matching TRBD2. CDR3 length: 15 amino acids. CDR1 and CDR2 (germline): SGHAT, FQNNGV. V lost 1 base, J lost 7 bases, and 9 bases stayed unmatched. The CDR3 reads CASSLGLGGEGTQYF. The DNA of the CDR3 is TGTGCCAGCAGCTTAGGCCTGGGGGGGGAGGGGACCCAGTACTTC.

This sequence joins TRBV25-1 and TRBJ1-6; D might be TRBD1 (5 bases). CDR1 MGHDK and CDR2 SYGVNS come from the germline V gene. Deletions cut 1 base from V and 7 bases from J, with 8 bases between. The CDR3 is 14 residues long. CDR3: CASSEWGRNSPLHF. The CDR3 coding sequence is TGTGCCAGCAGTGAATGGGGCAGAAATTCACCCCTCCACTTT.

The chain combines TRBV14 with TRBJ1-4, with TRBD1 as a possible D gene (5 bases). Germline V lookup: CDR1 SGHDN, CDR2 FVKESK. Trimming removed 3 bases at V and 7 bases at J, with 9 bases between. The CDR3 covers 13 residues. CDR3 DNA sequence: TGTGCCAGCAGCCAGGGGCGGATTGAAAAACTGTTTTTT. It is translated as CASSQGRIEKLFF.

The chain employs TRBV6-1 and TRBJ1-1; 9 bases map to TRBD1. The CDR3 runs to 14 residues. CDR1 is MNHNS, CDR2 SASEGT, per germline. Trimming cost V 7 bases and J 4 bases; bases outside gene matches: 7. CDR3 DNA: TGTGCCAGCACTGGGACAGGGTCTGGCACTGAAGCTTTCTTT. Translated, it gives CASTGTGSGTEAFF.

The CDR3 DNA is TGTGCCAGCAGTTCCCTCACAGATACGCAGTATTTT. Protein: CASSSLTDTQYF. The chain uses TRBV6-6 and TRBJ2-3; D unresolved. Trimming shortened V by 4 bases and J by 2 bases, and 4 bases separated the two germline ends. From germline, CDR1 is MNHNY and CDR2 SVGAGI (reference sequence). CDR3 size: 12 residues.

The V and J genes are TRBV7-9 and TRBJ1-6; D is perhaps TRBD1 (5 bases). The CDR3 covers 15 residues. Trimming removed 5 bases from V and 10 bases from J, with 18 bases in between. CDR1 and CDR2 from the germline V gene are SEHNR and FQNEAQ (reference sequence). In nucleotides, the CDR3 is TGTGCCAGCAGCGAAGCGGGGCAGGGTTGGTCACCCCTCCACTTT. Translated: CASSEAGQGWSPLHF.

The rearrangement links TRBV7-3 to TRBJ2-7; TRBD2 might be the D (6 bases). V lost 2 bases, J lost 2 bases, and 13 bases lay in between. Germline lookup yields CDR1 SGHTA and CDR2 FQGTGA. The CDR3 covers 15 residues. CDR3 sequence: CASSLLPGGTYEQYF. DNA of the CDR3: TGTGCCAGCAGCTTATTACCCGGGGGTACCTACGAGCAGTACTTC. Variable domain in full (rest from reference TRBV7-3 and TRBJ2-7): GAGVSQTPSNKVTEKGKYVELRCDPISGHTALYWYRQSLGQGPEFLIYFQGTGAADDSGLPNDRFFAVRPEGSVSTLKIQRTERGDSAVYLCASSLLPGGTYEQYFGPGTRLTVT.

The gene calls are TRBV9 and TRBJ1-5; a weak D match, TRBD1 (5 bases). The CDR3 is 15 residues long. The V gene's germline CDR1 is SGDLS and CDR2 YYNGEE. Trimming cost V 0 bases and J 5 bases, with 12 bases left between them. In nucleotides, the CDR3 is TGTGCCAGCAGCGTAGGCAGGGATGCCGATCAGCCCCAGCATTTT. Its protein product is CASSVGRDADQPQHF.

The V call is TRBV4-1, the J call TRBJ1-6; 12 bases are shared with TRBD1. The CDR3 runs to 21 residues. Germline CDR1 reads MGHRA; CDR2 reads YSYEKL. The V and J ends lost 2 bases and 8 bases, in that order; junction bases with no gene match: 19. Here the CDR3 reads CASSQFPALGQGASGYSPLHF. The CDR3 nucleotides are TGCGCCAGCAGCCAATTCCCGGCTCTGGGACAGGGGGCCAGTGGTTATTCACCCCTCCACTTT.

The chain links TRBV27 to TRBJ2-1; possible D gene TRBD1, 5 bases. The CDR3 contains 14 residues. Germline V gene data show CDR1 as MNHEY and CDR2 as SMNVEV (reference sequence). Trimming cost V 3 bases and J 5 bases, with 11 bases left between them. Here the CDR3 DNA reads TGTGCCAGCAGTTTTAAAGGGGCCAACAATGAGCAGTTCTTC. It codes for CASSFKGANNEQFF.

The chain couples TRBV5-1 to TRBJ1-1; 8 positions match TRBD1. V lost 2 bases and J lost 6; bases outside the gene matches: 0. Per the germline V gene, CDR1 is SGHRS and CDR2 is YFSETQ. The CDR3 contains 12 residues. The CDR3 DNA is TGCGCCAGCAGCTTACAGGGGGCTGAAGCTTTCTTT. The encoded protein is CASSLQGAEAFF.